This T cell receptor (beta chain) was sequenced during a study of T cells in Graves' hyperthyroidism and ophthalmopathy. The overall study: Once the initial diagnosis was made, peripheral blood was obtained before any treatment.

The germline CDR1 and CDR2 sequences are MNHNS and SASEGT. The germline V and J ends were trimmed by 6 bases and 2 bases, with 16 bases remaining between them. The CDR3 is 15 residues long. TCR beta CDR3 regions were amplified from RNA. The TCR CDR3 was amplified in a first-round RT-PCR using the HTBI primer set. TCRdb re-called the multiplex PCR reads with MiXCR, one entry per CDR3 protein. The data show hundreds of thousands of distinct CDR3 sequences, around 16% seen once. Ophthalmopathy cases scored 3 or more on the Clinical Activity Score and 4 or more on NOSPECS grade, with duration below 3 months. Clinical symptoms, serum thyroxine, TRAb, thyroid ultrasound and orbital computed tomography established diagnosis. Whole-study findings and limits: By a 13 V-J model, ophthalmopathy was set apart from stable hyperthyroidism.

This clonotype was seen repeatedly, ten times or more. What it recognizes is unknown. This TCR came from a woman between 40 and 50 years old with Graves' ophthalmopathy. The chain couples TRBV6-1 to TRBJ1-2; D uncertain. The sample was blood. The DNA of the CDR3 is TGTGCCAGCAGATCTTTGGGATCCGAAAACTATGGCTACACCTTC. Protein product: CASRSLGSENYGYTF.